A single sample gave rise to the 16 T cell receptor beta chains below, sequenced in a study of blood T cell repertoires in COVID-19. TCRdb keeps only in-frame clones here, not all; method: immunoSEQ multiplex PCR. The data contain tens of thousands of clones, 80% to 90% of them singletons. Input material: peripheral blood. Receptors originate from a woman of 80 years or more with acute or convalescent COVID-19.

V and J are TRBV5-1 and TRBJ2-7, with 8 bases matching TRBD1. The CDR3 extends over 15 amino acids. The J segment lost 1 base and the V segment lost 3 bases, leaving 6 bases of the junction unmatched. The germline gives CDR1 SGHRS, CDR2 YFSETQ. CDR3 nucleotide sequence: TGCGCCAGCAGCTGGGACAGGACCCAATCCTACGAGCAGTACTTC. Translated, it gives CASSWDRTQSYEQYF.

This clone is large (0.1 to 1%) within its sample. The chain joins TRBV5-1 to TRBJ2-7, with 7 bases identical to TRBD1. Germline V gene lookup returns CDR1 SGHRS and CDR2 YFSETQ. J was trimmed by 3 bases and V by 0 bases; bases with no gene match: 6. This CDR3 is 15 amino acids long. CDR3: CASSLGDREDYEQYF. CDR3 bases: TGCGCCAGCAGCTTGGGGGACAGAGAGGACTACGAGCAGTACTTC.

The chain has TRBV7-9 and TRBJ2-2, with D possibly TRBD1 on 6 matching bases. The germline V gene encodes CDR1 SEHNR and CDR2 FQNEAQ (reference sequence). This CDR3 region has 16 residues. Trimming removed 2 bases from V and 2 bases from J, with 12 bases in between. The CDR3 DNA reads TGTGCCAGCAGCTTAAGCTGGGACACTAACACCGGGGAGCTGTTTTTT. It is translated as CASSLSWDTNTGELFF.

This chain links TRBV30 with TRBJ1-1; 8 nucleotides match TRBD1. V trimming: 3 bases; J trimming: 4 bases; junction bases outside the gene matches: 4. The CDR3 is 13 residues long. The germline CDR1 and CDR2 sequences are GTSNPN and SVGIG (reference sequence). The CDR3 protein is CAWRETGGTEAFF. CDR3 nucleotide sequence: TGTGCCTGGAGAGAAACAGGGGGCACTGAAGCTTTCTTT.

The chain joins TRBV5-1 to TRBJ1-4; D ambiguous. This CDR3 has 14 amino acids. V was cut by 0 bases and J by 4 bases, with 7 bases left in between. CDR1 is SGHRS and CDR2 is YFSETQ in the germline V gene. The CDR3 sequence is CASSLVGSNEKLFF. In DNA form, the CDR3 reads TGCGCCAGCAGCTTGGTTGGCAGTAATGAAAAACTGTTTTTT.

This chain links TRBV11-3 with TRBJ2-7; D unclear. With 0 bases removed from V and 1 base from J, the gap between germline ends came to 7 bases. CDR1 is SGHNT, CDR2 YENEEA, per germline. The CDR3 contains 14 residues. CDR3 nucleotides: TGTGCCAGCAGCTTAGATGCCCAGTCCTACGAGCAGTACTTC. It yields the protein CASSLDAQSYEQYF.

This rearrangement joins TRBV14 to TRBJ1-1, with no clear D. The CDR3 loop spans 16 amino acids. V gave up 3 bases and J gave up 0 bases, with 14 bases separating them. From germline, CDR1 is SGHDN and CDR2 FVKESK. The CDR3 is CASSHRTQNLNTEAFF. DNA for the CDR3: TGTGCCAGCAGCCACCGAACACAGAACCTGAACACTGAAGCTTTCTTT.

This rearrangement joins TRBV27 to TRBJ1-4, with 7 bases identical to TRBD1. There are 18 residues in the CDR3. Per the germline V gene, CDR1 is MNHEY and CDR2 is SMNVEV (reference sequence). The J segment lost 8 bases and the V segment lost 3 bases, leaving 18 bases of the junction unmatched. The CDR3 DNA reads TGTGCCAGCAGTTTCAAATATCCTAGGGGGCTGGCAGGGGAAAAACTGTTTTTT. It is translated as CASSFKYPRGLAGEKLFF.

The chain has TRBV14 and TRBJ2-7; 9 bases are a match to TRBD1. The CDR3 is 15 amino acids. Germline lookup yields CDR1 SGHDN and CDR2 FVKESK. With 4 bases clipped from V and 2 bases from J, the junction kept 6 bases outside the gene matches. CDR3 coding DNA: TGTGCCAGCAGCCGCGGGACAGGGAGGACCTACGAGCAGTACTTC. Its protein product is CASSRGTGRTYEQYF.

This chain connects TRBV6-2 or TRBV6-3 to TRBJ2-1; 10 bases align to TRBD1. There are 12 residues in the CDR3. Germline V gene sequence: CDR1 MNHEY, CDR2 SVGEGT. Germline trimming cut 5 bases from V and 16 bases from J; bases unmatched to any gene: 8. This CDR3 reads CASSDRQGARFF. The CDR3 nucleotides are TGTGCCAGCAGTGATAGACAGGGGGCCCGCTTCTTC.

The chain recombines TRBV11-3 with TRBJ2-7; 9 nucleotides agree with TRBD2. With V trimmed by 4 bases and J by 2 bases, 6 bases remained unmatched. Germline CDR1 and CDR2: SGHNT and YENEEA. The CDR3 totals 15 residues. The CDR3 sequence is CASSSSTSGTYEQYF. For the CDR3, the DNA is TGTGCCAGCAGCTCGTCGACTAGCGGAACCTACGAGCAGTACTTC.

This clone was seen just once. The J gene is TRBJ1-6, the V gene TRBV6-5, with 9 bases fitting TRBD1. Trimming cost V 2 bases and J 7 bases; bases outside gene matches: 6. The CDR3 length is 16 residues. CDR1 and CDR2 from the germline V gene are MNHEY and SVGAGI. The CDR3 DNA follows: TGTGCCAGCAGTTACCAACAGGGGGCGCGGAATTCACCCCTCCACTTT. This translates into CASSYQQGARNSPLHF.

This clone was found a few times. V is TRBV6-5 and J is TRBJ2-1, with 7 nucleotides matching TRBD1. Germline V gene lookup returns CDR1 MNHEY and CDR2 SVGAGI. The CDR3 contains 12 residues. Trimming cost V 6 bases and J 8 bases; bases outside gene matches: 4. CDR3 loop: CASSVRGYEQFF. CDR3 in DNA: TGTGCCAGCAGCGTCAGGGGGTATGAGCAGTTCTTC.

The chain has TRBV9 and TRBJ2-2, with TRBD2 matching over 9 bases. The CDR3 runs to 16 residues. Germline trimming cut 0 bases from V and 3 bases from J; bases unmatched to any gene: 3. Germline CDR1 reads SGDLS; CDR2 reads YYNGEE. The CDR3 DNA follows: TGTGCCAGCAGCGTAGGGCCTAGCGGGGACACCGGGGAGCTGTTTTTT. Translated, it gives CASSVGPSGDTGELFF. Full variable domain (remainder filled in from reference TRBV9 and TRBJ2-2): DSGVTQTPKHLITATGQRVTLRCSPRSGDLSVYWYQQSLDQGLQFLIQYYNGEERAKGNILERFSAQQFPDLHSELNLSSLELGDSALYFCASSVGPSGDTGELFFGEGSRLTVL.

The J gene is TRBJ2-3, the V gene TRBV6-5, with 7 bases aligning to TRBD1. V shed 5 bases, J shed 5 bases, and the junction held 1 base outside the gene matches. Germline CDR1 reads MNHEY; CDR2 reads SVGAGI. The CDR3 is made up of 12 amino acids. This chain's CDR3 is CASSPGGDTQYF. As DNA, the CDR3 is TGTGCCAGCAGTCCAGGGGGAGATACGCAGTATTTT.

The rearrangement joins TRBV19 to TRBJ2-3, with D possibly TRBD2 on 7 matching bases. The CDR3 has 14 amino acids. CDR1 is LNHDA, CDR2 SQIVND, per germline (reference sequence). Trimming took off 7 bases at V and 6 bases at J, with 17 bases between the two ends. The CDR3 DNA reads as TGTGCCAGTATTGGGGGGGGCCACATCGATACGCAGTATTTT. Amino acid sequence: CASIGGGHIDTQYF.